The 19 T cell receptor beta chains reported below all come from one sample, sequenced in a study of CD8+ T cells in alopecia areata. Sequencing templates came from extracted RNA that was reverse transcribed into cDNA. Only in-frame clones appear in the TCRdb table, and some are missing; sequencing was by immunoSEQ multiplex PCR. Here the sample spans 110,000 to 150,000 clones, approximately 85% being singletons. Treatment defined: oral pan-JAK inhibitor, 5-10 mg twice daily. Here the sequenced sample was CD8+ T cells sorted from blood, taken at week 4, from a patient treated with tofacitinib. The receptors here all came from a human donor with alopecia areata.

The genes are TRBV4-2 and TRBJ2-1, with TRBD2 matching over 14 bases. CDR3 length: 17 residues. V lost 4 bases and J lost 7; bases outside the gene matches: 9. The V gene's germline CDR1 is LGHNA and CDR2 YNFKEQ. CDR3 DNA sequence: TGTGCCAGCAGCCGACGACTAGCGGGGGGGCCTCTGAATGAGCAGTTCTTC. Protein sequence: CASSRRLAGGPLNEQFF.

The chain links TRBV19 to TRBJ1-2; D call uncertain. Germline CDR1 LNHDA, CDR2 SQIVND (reference sequence). CDR3 size: 12 residues. V lost 8 bases, J lost 3 bases, and 10 bases lay in between. CDR3 region: CASLGSYYGYTF. The CDR3 DNA sequence: TGTGCCAGTCTTGGGTCGTACTATGGCTACACCTTC.

V is TRBV25-1 and J is TRBJ2-2, with D unresolved. Germline V CDR1 and CDR2: MGHDK, SYGVNS. This CDR3 contains 13 residues. V lost 5 bases and J lost 5, with 9 bases in between. Here the CDR3 reads CASSLWRTGELFF. Here the CDR3 DNA reads TGTGCCAGCAGTTTGTGGCGTACCGGGGAGCTGTTTTTT. Based on the CDR3 plus reference TRBV25-1 and TRBJ2-2, the full variable domain is EADIYQTPRYLVIGTGKKITLECSQTMGHDKMYWYQQDPGMELHLIHYSYGVNSTEKGDLSSESTVSRIRTEHFPLTLESARPSHTSQYLCASSLWRTGELFFGEGSRLTVL.

This chain joins TRBV6-5 and TRBJ2-2, with 8 bases identical to TRBD1. Germline values: CDR1 MNHEY, CDR2 SVGAGI. This CDR3 region has 15 residues. Trimming took 4 bases from V and 1 from J; bases not matched to a gene: 2. Here the CDR3 reads CASSWDRMNTGELFF. The DNA for the CDR3 is TGTGCCAGCAGTTGGGACAGGATGAACACCGGGGAGCTGTTTTTT.

The chain recombines TRBV4-1 with TRBJ2-1, with D maybe TRBD1 (6 bases). Per germline, CDR1 MGHRA and CDR2 YSYEKL. The CDR3 is 15 amino acids. The V and J ends lost 8 bases and 7 bases respectively, with 21 bases between them. Written as DNA, the CDR3 is TGCGCCAGCCACGATACAGGGATGGGTGAGAATGAGCAGTTCTTC. Its protein is CASHDTGMGENEQFF.

The V gene is TRBV19, the J gene TRBJ2-1; TRBD2 matches at 11 bases. Per the germline V gene, CDR1 is LNHDA and CDR2 is SQIVND (reference sequence). V was pared by 3 bases and J by 14 bases, with 0 bases of the junction left unmatched. The CDR3 totals 11 residues. Here the CDR3 DNA reads TGTGCCAGTAGTATGGGACTAGCGGAGTTCTTC. As protein: CASSMGLAEFF.

This clone was seen just once. V gene TRBV7-2 combines with J gene TRBJ2-5; D might be TRBD1 or TRBD2, each matching 5 bases. The germline V and J ends were trimmed by 5 bases and 5 bases, with 15 bases remaining between them. The germline V gene encodes CDR1 SGHTA and CDR2 FQGNSA. This CDR3 comprises 14 residues. CDR3 residues: CASSPNGAGETQYF. The CDR3 DNA sequence: TGTGCCAGCAGCCCCAACGGGGCCGGGGAGACCCAGTACTTC.

V is TRBV29-1 and J is TRBJ2-7; D possibly uses TRBD1 or TRBD2 (5 bases each). Trimming shortened V by 6 bases and J by 6 bases, and 18 bases separated the two germline ends. Germline CDR1 and CDR2: SQVTM and ANQGSEA. This CDR3 has 13 amino acids. Here the CDR3 reads CSVTQGPPLEQYF. CDR3 nucleotides: TGCAGCGTCACGCAGGGACCTCCTCTCGAGCAGTACTTC.

The rearrangement uses TRBV25-1 and TRBJ1-2, with 10 bases that match TRBD1. Trimming cost V 1 base and J 4 bases; bases outside gene matches: 9. CDR1 and CDR2 from the germline V gene are MGHDK and SYGVNS. This CDR3 spans 17 amino acids. CDR3 in amino acids: CASSESFPGQGLYGYTF. In DNA form, the CDR3 reads TGTGCCAGCAGTGAATCGTTCCCGGGACAGGGGCTCTATGGCTACACCTTC.

V is TRBV4-1 and J is TRBJ1-5; 10 bases line up with TRBD1. The CDR3 is 15 amino acids. J was trimmed by 6 bases and V by 4 bases; bases with no gene match: 6. Germline V gene sequence: CDR1 MGHRA, CDR2 YSYEKL. CDR3 residues: CASSRDRGPTQPQHF. For the CDR3, the DNA is TGCGCCAGCAGCCGCGACAGGGGGCCAACTCAGCCCCAGCATTTT.

V usage is TRBV7-9 and J usage is TRBJ2-7; D is unclear. The germline V and J ends were trimmed by 5 bases and 2 bases, with 16 bases remaining between them. There are 15 residues in the CDR3. Germline V lookup: CDR1 SEHNR, CDR2 FQNEAQ (reference sequence). Here the CDR3 DNA reads TGTGCCAGCAGCCCAGAAGTCGGCGGACCCTACGAGCAGTACTTC. Its protein product is CASSPEVGGPYEQYF.

J is TRBJ2-7 and V is TRBV29-1; 9 bases map to TRBD1. The CDR3 is 13 amino acids. CDR1 and CDR2 (germline): SQVTM, ANQGSEA. V was clipped by 6 bases and J by 2 bases; unmatched bases: 5. In nucleotides, the CDR3 is TGCAGCGTCCGGGGACAGGGTACCTACGAGCAGTACTTC. It encodes CSVRGQGTYEQYF.

As regards this clone: The junction and the germline gene differ at one end; a read error may be behind it. The J gene is TRBJ2-7, the V gene TRBV7-7; D gene ambiguous. Looked up from germline, CDR1 is SSHAT and CDR2 is FNYEAQ (reference sequence). The CDR3 sequence is 10 residues long. CDR3 amino acids: CASSSYEQYF. The CDR3 DNA sequence: TGTGCTAGCAGTTCCTACGAGCAGTACTTC.

This clone was seen a handful of times. The V gene is TRBV27, the J gene TRBJ1-2, with D uncertain. The ends were cut back, 4 bases at V and 5 bases at J, with 11 bases in the middle. Germline V lookup: CDR1 MNHEY, CDR2 SMNVEV (reference sequence). This CDR3 region has 13 residues. The CDR3 DNA is TGTGCCAGCAGTTCTTTCGCAGGTTATGGCTACACCTTC. Its protein product is CASSSFAGYGYTF.

J is TRBJ2-7 and V is TRBV13, with D hard to call. V was trimmed by 3 bases and J by 6 bases, leaving 15 bases between them. In germline, CDR1 is PRHDT, CDR2 FYEKMQ (reference sequence). The CDR3 length is 14 residues. CDR3 residues: CASSLRQLDTEQYF. The CDR3 DNA sequence: TGTGCCAGCAGCTTGAGGCAGTTAGACACCGAGCAGTACTTC.

This clone was picked up a small number of times. The chain carries TRBV7-9 and TRBJ2-3; D gene ambiguous. The CDR3 loop spans 12 amino acids. Germline loops: CDR1 SEHNR, CDR2 FQNEAQ (reference sequence). V dropped 5 bases and J dropped 4 bases, with 7 bases sitting between them. DNA for the CDR3: TGTGCCAGCAGCCCCGCGGCAGATACGCAGTATTTT. It translates to CASSPAADTQYF.

The chain combines TRBV19 with TRBJ2-1, with D uncertain. Trimming shortened V by 1 base and J by 0 bases, and 4 bases separated the two germline ends. Per the germline V gene, CDR1 is LNHDA and CDR2 is SQIVND (reference sequence). The CDR3 is 14 amino acids. The CDR3, as DNA: TGTGCCAGTAGTATAGTGAGCTCCTACAATGAGCAGTTCTTC. It codes for CASSIVSSYNEQFF. The variable domain in full, completed from reference TRBV19 and TRBJ2-1, reads DGGITQSPKYLFRKEGQNVTLSCEQNLNHDAMYWYRQDPGQGLRLIYYSQIVNDFQKGDIAEGYSVSREKKESFPLTVTSAQKNPTAFYLCASSIVSSYNEQFFGPGTRLTVL.

The chain is built from TRBV7-2 and TRBJ2-4; 8 positions match TRBD2. This CDR3 has 16 amino acids. Per germline, CDR1 SGHTA and CDR2 FQGNSA. The V gene end was trimmed by 7 bases and the J gene end by 1 base; junction bases not matched to a gene: 9. CDR3 in amino acids: CASTHVGGGAKNIQYF. The CDR3 DNA reads as TGTGCCAGCACCCATGTTGGCGGGGGGGCCAAAAACATTCAGTACTTC.

The chain couples TRBV18 to TRBJ2-7; tentatively, D is TRBD2 (5 bases). The CDR3 is 15 residues long. Per germline, CDR1 KGHSH and CDR2 LQKENI. Deletions cut 0 bases from V and 0 bases from J, with 9 bases between. CDR3 in amino acids: CASSPPAGHSYEQYF. DNA of the CDR3: TGTGCCAGCTCACCACCCGCGGGCCACTCCTACGAGCAGTACTTC.